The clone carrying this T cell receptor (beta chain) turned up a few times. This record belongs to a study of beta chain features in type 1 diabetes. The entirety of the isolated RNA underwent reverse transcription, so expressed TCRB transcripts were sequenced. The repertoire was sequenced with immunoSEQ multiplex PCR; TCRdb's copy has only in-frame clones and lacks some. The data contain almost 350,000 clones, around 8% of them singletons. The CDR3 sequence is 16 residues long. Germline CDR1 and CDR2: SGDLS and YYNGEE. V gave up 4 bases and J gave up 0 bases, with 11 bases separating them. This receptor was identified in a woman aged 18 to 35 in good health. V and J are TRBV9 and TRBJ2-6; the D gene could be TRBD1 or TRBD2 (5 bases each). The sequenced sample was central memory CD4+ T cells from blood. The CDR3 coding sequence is TGTGCCAGCAGCCCGAGGGGAGACTCTGGGGCCAACGTCCTGACTTTC. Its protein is CASSPRGDSGANVLTF.